This TCR beta chain was identified in a study of spatial heterogeneity in lung cancer. On the study more broadly: Taken at a median of approximately two years after resection, follow-up PBMC samples underwent sequencing when available.

Time point noted: blood at routine non-recurrence follow-up after resection. The study sequenced unsorted whole RNA from tumor, nontumor lung or frozen PBMC. Every TCR cDNA molecule carried a tag that served as a unique molecular identifier. MiXCR was run by TCRdb on the 5' RACE reads, yielding one entry per CDR3 protein. The table records about 94,000 distinct CDR3 sequences, roughly a fifth of them present only once. The CDR3 covers 16 residues. V was trimmed by 3 bases and J by 0 bases, leaving 11 bases between them. The germline gives CDR1 KGHDR, CDR2 SFDVKD. This clonotype was seen only a few times.

The chain is built from TRBV24-1 and TRBJ2-1; D unclear. Sequenced here: PBMCs, sampled at follow-up. The sequence was collected from a male donor with early-stage non-small cell lung cancer. The CDR3 sequence: CATSDNRASSYNEQFF. The CDR3 DNA reads TGTGCCACCAGTGATAACCGGGCAAGCTCCTACAATGAGCAGTTCTTC.